This T cell receptor beta chain originates from a study of blood T cell repertoires in COVID-19 (dated by TCRdb to about 2020). Context from the whole study: The collaborator samples originated in the United States, Italy and Spain and spanned the acute and convalescent phases of COVID-19. The material from the prospective study consisted of cDNA or gDNA derived from T cells, B-cell-depleted T cells, or PBMCs. The dataset comprised deeply sampled blood TCRbeta repertoires from subjects exposed to, actively infected with, or recovered from COVID-19. The repertoires were released in a freely available public database meant as a resource for research on the immune response to SARS-CoV-2. The samples were drawn from two sources: the first 160 participants of the ongoing ImmuneRACE study, and fewer than 1,500 subjects contributed by 6 global collaborators. Sample metadata almost always included a de-identified subject ID, COVID-19 status, age in years and sex. Where available, HLA class I and class II types were obtained from metadata supplied by the sample provider rather than from assay-based typing.

Whole blood was collected in K2EDTA tubes by collaborating institutions according to the institutions' own protocols. For TCRbeta analysis, collaborators shipped samples in one of three forms: frozen whole blood, isolated PBMCs, or DNA extracted from either of those sample types. TCRbeta CDR3 regions were amplified from genomic DNA using the immunoSEQ Assay, a bias-controlled multiplex PCR. The study's processing was this. The number of nucleated cells in each sample was estimated from the amplification of reference gene primers within the assay. To quantify the absolute abundance of each unique TCRbeta CDR3 rearrangement, sequence reads were collapsed and filtered. Productive Simpson clonality was computed per sample as the square root of Simpson's diversity index over productive rearrangements. The clones in this table, taken by TCRdb from immuneACCESS, are in-frame only. Not every clone is retained; where verified, under half of the shortfall comes from an unresolved V gene, and the cause of the rest is unknown. V, J and clone size derive from that table, while D and trimming were established from the DNA sequence. This sample gives about 270,000 clones in total; around 87% of them show up just once. Less than 3% of the sample rests with the top ten.

Overall study outcomes, separate from this receptor: Clinical and demographic metadata were provided uncurated, with the amount varying by source and participant.

To note about this clone: Its antigen is still unknown. Base qualities are not provided; no much larger clone lies one nucleotide away.

This sequence originates from a woman between 50 and 59 years old with acute or convalescent COVID-19. Sequenced sample: peripheral blood.

The CDR3 reads as follows: CATSRPPTIEQYF. The DNA sequence is TGTGCCACCAGCAGGCCACCTACCATAGAGCAGTACTTC. The V and J segments used are TRBV15 and TRBJ2-7; the D gene is not confidently resolved. The CDR3 starts with the cysteine, ends with the phenylalanine, and has 13 residues. Only the CDR3 region is kept as DNA, spanning 39 bases read in frame from base 1. CDR1 and CDR2 (LNHNV, YYDKDF) derive from the germline V gene (reference sequence). V is clipped by 3 bases and J by 7 bases, and the sequence between their germline boundaries is 13 bases long.